A single sample gave rise to the 18 T cell receptor beta chains below, sequenced in a study of blood T cell repertoires in COVID-19. Generated by immunoSEQ multiplex PCR, the TCRdb table keeps only in-frame clones and is missing some. The data show 250,000 or so clones, 88% seen once. The source material was PBMCs or T cells enriched from blood (not recorded which). The receptors come from a woman aged 40 to 49 who had been exposed to COVID-19.

V and J are TRBV27 and TRBJ2-1; tentative D call: TRBD2 (7 bases). Germline V gene sequence: CDR1 MNHEY, CDR2 SMNVEV (reference sequence). Trimming took 8 bases from V and 8 from J, leaving 22 bases between them. The CDR3 covers 15 residues. CDR3 sequence reads: CASWGRRGGGDEQFF. The CDR3 region has the DNA TGTGCCAGCTGGGGTCGAAGGGGGGGTGGGGATGAGCAGTTCTTC.

The chain employs TRBV30 and TRBJ1-3; no clear D. V was clipped by 2 bases and J by 0 bases, with 5 bases between them. The CDR3 loop spans 13 amino acids. Germline loops: CDR1 GTSNPN, CDR2 SVGIG (reference sequence). CDR3 protein: CAWSTISGNTIYF. In nucleotides, the CDR3 is TGTGCCTGGAGTACAATCTCTGGAAACACCATATATTTT.

V is TRBV7-9 and J is TRBJ1-1, with D unresolved. The germline gives CDR1 SEHNR, CDR2 FQNEAQ (reference sequence). This CDR3 contains 15 residues. V lost 1 base, J lost 4 bases, and 13 bases lay in between. The CDR3 sequence is CASSLEVWGGTEAFF. CDR3 bases: TGTGCCAGCAGCTTAGAGGTGTGGGGAGGCACTGAAGCTTTCTTT.

The chain joins TRBV2 to TRBJ1-1, with 7 nucleotides matching TRBD1. The V segment lost 5 bases and the J segment 4 bases; nucleotides outside the gene matches: 10. CDR3 size: 15 residues. Germline V gives CDR1 SNHLY, CDR2 FYNNEI. CDR3 in DNA: TGTGCCAGCAGTAAACAGGGGAAGTTAGTCACTGAAGCTTTCTTT. Its translation: CASSKQGKLVTEAFF.

This clone turned up a few times. The V call is TRBV9, the J call TRBJ2-5, with 14 bases that match TRBD2. The CDR3 has 15 residues. The V gene's germline CDR1 is SGDLS and CDR2 YYNGEE. V lost 3 bases to trimming and J lost 7 bases; unmatched junction nucleotides: 5. This chain's CDR3 is CASSAGLAGGGTQYF. As DNA, the CDR3 is TGTGCCAGCAGCGCCGGACTAGCGGGAGGAGGGACCCAGTACTTC.

The chain joins TRBV29-1 to TRBJ2-5; 9 nucleotides align to TRBD2. Germline CDR1 and CDR2: SQVTM and ANQGSEA. CDR3 size: 15 residues. V dropped 4 bases and J dropped 5; count of bases not matched to a gene: 11. The DNA for the CDR3 is TGCAGCGTTGGACGGGTAGCGGGAGTACAGGAGACCCAGTACTTC. It codes for CSVGRVAGVQETQYF. The full variable domain, with the rest looked up from reference TRBV29-1 and TRBJ2-5, is SAVISQKPSRDICQRGTSLTIQCQVDSQVTMMFWYRQQPGQSLTLIATANQGSEATYESGFVIDKFPISRPNLTFSTLTVSNMSPEDSSIYLCSVGRVAGVQETQYFGPGTRLLVL.

The rearrangement joins TRBV7-9 to TRBJ1-2; D is possibly TRBD1 (6 bases). The CDR3 totals 15 residues. Germline loops: CDR1 SEHNR, CDR2 FQNEAQ (reference sequence). V was shortened by 5 bases and J by 8 bases, with 21 bases between the two germline ends. The DNA of the CDR3 is TGTGCCAGCAGCCGACCCGACAGGACGCATGGAGGCTACACCTTC. This codes for CASSRPDRTHGGYTF.

J is TRBJ1-5 and V is TRBV6-5; TRBD1 is a possible D gene (5 bases). Germline V gives CDR1 MNHEY, CDR2 SVGAGI. Trimming removed 10 bases at V and 0 bases at J, with 19 bases between. The CDR3 length is 16 residues. The DNA for the CDR3 is TGTGCCACCACTTACGGGCAGGGCGTTAGCAATCAGCCCCAGCATTTT. This gives the protein CATTYGQGVSNQPQHF.

This clone showed up just once. This chain links TRBV25-1 with TRBJ2-2, with 7 bases matching TRBD1. V shed 8 bases, J shed 2 bases, and the junction held 11 bases outside the gene matches. Germline V gene sequence: CDR1 MGHDK, CDR2 SYGVNS. This CDR3 contains 16 residues. CDR3 amino acids: CASANRGGVNTGELFF. The CDR3 DNA reads TGTGCCAGCGCCAACAGGGGTGGGGTTAACACCGGGGAGCTGTTTTTT.

This sequence joins TRBV24-1 and TRBJ2-1; 11 positions match TRBD1. Germline V gene lookup returns CDR1 KGHDR and CDR2 SFDVKD. V dropped 4 bases and J dropped 5; count of bases not matched to a gene: 6. The CDR3 loop spans 16 amino acids. CDR3 nucleotide sequence: TGTGCCACCAGTGACCCCGGGACAGGGGGTAACAATGAGCAGTTCTTC. It translates to CATSDPGTGGNNEQFF.

The chain combines TRBV4-2 with TRBJ1-2; 10 bases are shared with TRBD1. Germline CDR1 and CDR2: LGHNA and YNFKEQ. This CDR3 contains 16 residues. With 4 bases clipped from V and 4 bases from J, the junction kept 9 bases outside the gene matches. Here the CDR3 DNA reads TGTGCCAGCAGCCTAGAAGTTGGGACAGGGGTCTATGGCTACACCTTC. As protein: CASSLEVGTGVYGYTF.

The gene calls are TRBV2 and TRBJ1-4, with a possible D match to TRBD1 (5 bases). The V gene lost 7 bases and the J gene lost 4 bases, with 13 bases spanning the gap. The germline gives CDR1 SNHLY, CDR2 FYNNEI. This CDR3 has 14 amino acids. The CDR3 sequence: CASTSDSYNEKLFF. The CDR3, as DNA: TGTGCCAGCACCTCTGACAGTTATAATGAAAAACTGTTTTTT.

The chain couples TRBV7-2 to TRBJ1-3; the D is unclear. The CDR3 extends over 12 amino acids. V was trimmed by 5 bases and J by 9 bases, leaving 11 bases between them. Germline V gene lookup returns CDR1 SGHTA and CDR2 FQGNSA. The CDR3 protein is CASSHRQSTIYF. CDR3 DNA: TGTGCCAGCAGCCACCGACAAAGCACCATATATTTT. Drawing the rest from reference TRBV7-2 and TRBJ1-3, the complete variable domain is GAGVSQSPSNKVTEKGKDVELRCDPISGHTALYWYRQSLGQGLEFLIYFQGNSAPDKSGLPSDRFSAERTGGSVSTLTIQRTQQEDSAVYLCASSHRQSTIYFGEGSWLTVV.

The chain links TRBV28 to TRBJ1-4; no definite D call. The CDR3 is 13 residues long. The V end lost 2 bases, the J end lost 10 bases, and 11 bases lay between the germline ends. Germline CDR1 is MDHEN and CDR2 is SYDVKM. CDR3 sequence reads: CASSLEVPGKLFF. As DNA, the CDR3 is TGTGCCAGCAGTTTAGAGGTTCCGGGAAAACTGTTTTTT.

The V gene is TRBV5-8, the J gene TRBJ1-3; D is possibly TRBD1 (6 bases). The V gene's germline CDR1 is SGHTS and CDR2 YDEGEE. Trimming shortened V by 2 bases and J by 3 bases, and 12 bases separated the two germline ends. The CDR3 is 15 residues long. Here the CDR3 reads CASSFRGSFGNTIYF. For the CDR3, the DNA is TGTGCCAGCAGCTTTAGGGGGAGTTTTGGAAACACCATATATTTT. Looking up the rest from reference TRBV5-8 and TRBJ1-3 gives the full variable domain: EAGVTQSPTHLIKTRGQQATLRCSPISGHTSVYWYQQALGLGLQFLLWYDEGEERNRGNFPPRFSGRQFPNYSSELNVNALELEDSALYLCASSFRGSFGNTIYFGEGSWLTVV.

The chain recombines TRBV10-3 with TRBJ1-3, with D unclear. Trimming took off 6 bases at V and 2 bases at J, with 14 bases between the two ends. The CDR3 totals 15 residues. Germline CDR1 is ENHRY and CDR2 is SYGVKD. CDR3 sequence reads: CAIRKDGSPGNTIYF. The DNA of the CDR3 is TGTGCCATCAGGAAGGACGGGAGCCCTGGAAACACCATATATTTT.

The sample holds one count of this clone. Written as DNA, the CDR3 is TGTGCCAGCAGCTTAATCAGGTATAGCAATCAGCCCCAGCATTTT. Its translation is CASSLIRYSNQPQHF. The J gene is TRBJ1-5, the V gene TRBV7-3; the D is unclear. Germline assignment: CDR1 SGHTA and CDR2 FQGTGA. This CDR3 spans 15 amino acids. Trimming pared 1 base from V and 0 bases from J, leaving 7 bases between.

This chain joins TRBV5-4 and TRBJ2-2; D remains ambiguous. This CDR3 spans 16 amino acids. V was shortened by 0 bases and J by 5 bases, with 14 bases between the two germline ends. CDR1 is SGHNT, CDR2 YYREEE, per germline (reference sequence). The CDR3 nucleotides are TGTGCCAGCAGCTTGGAGATGGGCCCTGTGACCGGGGAGCTGTTTTTT. Translated: CASSLEMGPVTGELFF.